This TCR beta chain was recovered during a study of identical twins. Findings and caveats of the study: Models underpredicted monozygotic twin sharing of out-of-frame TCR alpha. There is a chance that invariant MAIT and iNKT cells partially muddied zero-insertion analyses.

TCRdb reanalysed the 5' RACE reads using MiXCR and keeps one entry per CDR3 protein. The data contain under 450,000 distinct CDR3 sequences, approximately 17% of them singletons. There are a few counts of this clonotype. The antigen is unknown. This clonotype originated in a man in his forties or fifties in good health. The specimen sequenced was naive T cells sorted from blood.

CDR3 sequence reads: CATGPGLADYNEQFF. The CDR3 DNA reads TGTGCCACCGGGCCCGGACTAGCGGACTACAATGAGCAGTTCTTC. V is TRBV12-3 or TRBV12-4 and J is TRBJ2-1; TRBD2 agrees at 10 bases. This CDR3 has 15 amino acids. V was pared by 10 bases and J by 3 bases, with 9 bases of the junction left unmatched.